This entry lists 8 T cell receptor beta chains sequenced from one sample in a study of shared clonotypes between healthy human individuals. Only in-frame clones appear in the TCRdb table, and some are missing; sequencing was by immunoSEQ multiplex PCR. Here the sample spans some 2.4 million clones, roughly 93% being singletons. Sample: naive CD4+ T cells from PBMCs. Subset: CD45RA+ positively selected. These receptors were collected from a man between 18 and 35 years old in good health. Some clones in this sample may be carry-over from other donors' samples.

The V gene is TRBV28, the J gene TRBJ1-4; D not resolved. Germline CDR1 reads MDHEN; CDR2 reads SYDVKM. Trimming left V 4 bases short and J 7 bases short, with 13 bases between. This CDR3 has 14 amino acids. The CDR3 sequence: CASSWQAVGEKLFF. CDR3 DNA sequence: TGTGCCAGCAGTTGGCAGGCGGTGGGTGAAAAACTGTTTTTT.

The genes are TRBV30 and TRBJ2-3, with D perhaps TRBD2 (5 bases). The germline V and J ends were trimmed by 5 bases and 1 base, with 7 bases remaining between them. This CDR3 spans 12 amino acids. Germline V gene sequence: CDR1 GTSNPN, CDR2 SVGIG (reference sequence). The CDR3 sequence is CAWRGRTDTQYF. CDR3 DNA: TGTGCCTGGCGGGGTCGCACAGATACGCAGTATTTT. Filled out from reference TRBV30 and TRBJ2-3, the complete variable domain reads SQTIHQWPATLVQPVGSPLSLECTVEGTSNPNLYWYRQAAGRGLQLLFYSVGIGQISSEVPQNLSASRPQDRQFILSSKKLLLSDSGFYLCAWRGRTDTQYFGPGTRLTVL.

This clone was counted a few times. The chain links TRBV14 to TRBJ1-1, with no clear D. With 2 bases removed from V and 8 bases from J, the gap between germline ends came to 9 bases. In germline, CDR1 is SGHDN, CDR2 FVKESK. The CDR3 sequence is 12 residues long. CDR3: CASSQWTVEAFF. The CDR3 DNA follows: TGTGCCAGCAGCCAATGGACTGTAGAAGCTTTCTTT. The complete variable domain, with remaining parts taken from reference TRBV14 and TRBJ1-1, reads EAGVTQFPSHSVIEKGQTVTLRCDPISGHDNLYWYRRVMGKEIKFLLHFVKESKQDESGMPNNRFLAERTGGTYSTLKVQPAELEDSGVYFCASSQWTVEAFFGQGTRLTVV.

The rearrangement uses TRBV7-7 and TRBJ2-2, with 13 bases that match TRBD2. The ends lost 1 base at V and 5 bases at J; junction bases unmatched: 7. Per germline, CDR1 SSHAT and CDR2 FNYEAQ (reference sequence). This CDR3 comprises 18 residues. CDR3 coding DNA: TGTGCCAGCAGCTTAGATCCTCCGGGACTAGCGGGAACCGGGGAGCTGTTTTTT. Its protein product is CASSLDPPGLAGTGELFF.

The CDR3, as DNA: TGTGCCAGCAGGGCCGGGGTTCAGCCCCAGCATTTT. It encodes CASRAGVQPQHF. The V and J genes are TRBV28 and TRBJ1-5; D is uncertain. The CDR3 consists of 12 residues. Per germline, CDR1 MDHEN and CDR2 SYDVKM. V was clipped by 6 bases and J by 6 bases, with 9 bases between them.

The chain uses TRBV9 and TRBJ2-3; D is perhaps TRBD1 (6 bases). V lost 3 bases to trimming and J lost 1 base, with 15 bases between them. Per the germline V gene, CDR1 is SGDLS and CDR2 is YYNGEE. This CDR3 is 16 amino acids long. The CDR3: CASSAAGEFGTDTQYF. CDR3 coding DNA: TGTGCCAGCAGCGCAGCAGGGGAATTTGGCACAGATACGCAGTATTTT.

This rearrangement joins TRBV29-1 to TRBJ2-1; D is uncertain. This CDR3 region has 15 residues. V was cut by 3 bases and J by 2 bases, with 14 bases left in between. Germline lookup yields CDR1 SQVTM and CDR2 ANQGSEA. The CDR3 region is CSVEWLETAYNEQFF. The CDR3 region has the DNA TGCAGCGTTGAGTGGCTAGAGACTGCCTACAATGAGCAGTTCTTC.

The chain recombines TRBV5-1 with TRBJ1-2; D gene unclear. The CDR3 is 15 amino acids. Trimming took 0 bases from V and 1 from J, leaving 10 bases between them. Germline CDR1 SGHRS, CDR2 YFSETQ. Here the CDR3 reads CASSLGPNVNYGYTF. In DNA, the CDR3 is TGCGCCAGCAGCTTGGGGCCGAACGTTAACTATGGCTACACCTTC.